This record looks at one T cell receptor beta chain sequence and its context. Its antigen remains unknown. The data were obtained in a study of cytomegalovirus exposure and HLA in healthy donors. As for the study in general: Among the 300 to 450 genotyped donors, 65% to 85% were placed in the Caucasian-associated ancestry cluster. Whole-study results and caveats: Later analysis revealed greater clonal expansion in HLA-associated TCR beta chains than in equally common others.

CDR3 length: 15 amino acids. J gave up 4 bases and V 4 bases, and 6 bases lay outside the gene matches. The germline CDR1 and CDR2 sequences are SGHRS and YFSETQ. The study ran its PCR with 60 Vbeta and 13 Jbeta primers. Per the original data handling: Counted up in a later analysis, unique TCR beta chains came to roughly 80 million, with around 11 million shared. Sequenced by immunoSEQ multiplex PCR; TCRdb stores in-frame clones only, minus some. The D gene and trimming were derived from the DNA, and the V and J assignments and clone size from that table. This repertoire shows approximately 150,000 clones, 70% to 85% found once; its top ten account for 2.5%.

Material for sequencing was PBMCs. The sequence was obtained from a human donor in good health. V gene TRBV5-1 combines with J gene TRBJ1-1, with 11 bases lining up with TRBD1. Here the CDR3 reads CASSLGQGAVTEAFF. CDR3 nucleotide sequence: TGCGCCAGCAGCCTTGGACAGGGGGCGGTCACTGAAGCTTTCTTT.